The clone carrying this TCR beta chain was detected a few times. Antigen specificity is unknown. A sort by CD45RO/CCR7/CD25/CD127/CD95/CD27 yielded CD4+ naive, central memory, regulatory and stem cell-like memory cells. These data belong to a study of beta chain features in type 1 diabetes. Study-wide findings and caveats: An over-representation of cells with high TCR expression could result from cDNA sequencing. The naive, central memory and Treg TCRB repertoires looked more alike in patients than they did in healthy donors. All four CD4+ subsets from Type 1 diabetes patients carried moderately but significantly shorter TCRB CDR3s.

Since all of the isolated RNA was reverse transcribed, expressed TCRB transcripts were what got sequenced. This table comes from immunoSEQ multiplex PCR, and its TCRdb copy is limited to in-frame clones, with some not included. In the table there are approximately 470,000 clones, 30% of which are singletons. The sequence was obtained from a man aged 18 to 30 in good health. Material for sequencing was naive CD4+ T cells from blood.

The CDR3 spells CASSPDRGIYGYTF. In DNA, the CDR3 is TGTGCCAGCAGCCCGGACAGGGGTATCTATGGCTACACCTTC. V usage is TRBV14 and J usage is TRBJ1-2; TRBD1 aligns across 9 bases. CDR1 is SGHDN, CDR2 FVKESK, per germline. Trimming took 4 bases from V and 4 from J; bases not matched to a gene: 4. The CDR3 spans 14 residues. Full variable domain (outside the CDR3, taken from reference TRBV14 and TRBJ1-2): EAGVTQFPSHSVIEKGQTVTLRCDPISGHDNLYWYRRVMGKEIKFLLHFVKESKQDESGMPNNRFLAERTGGTYSTLKVQPAELEDSGVYFCASSPDRGIYGYTFGSGTRLTVV.